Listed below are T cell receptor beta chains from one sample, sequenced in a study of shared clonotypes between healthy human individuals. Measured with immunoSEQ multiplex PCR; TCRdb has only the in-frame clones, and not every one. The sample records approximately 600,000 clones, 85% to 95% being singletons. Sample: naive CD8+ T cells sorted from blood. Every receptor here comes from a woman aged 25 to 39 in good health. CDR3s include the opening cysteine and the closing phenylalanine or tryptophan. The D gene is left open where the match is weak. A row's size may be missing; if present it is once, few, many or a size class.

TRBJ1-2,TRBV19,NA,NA,CASSRTGTEGYTF,TGTGCCAGTAGTCGAACCGGGACCGAAGGCTACACCTTC
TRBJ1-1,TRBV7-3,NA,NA,CASSLTKGPTNTEAFF,TGTGCCAGCAGCTTAACGAAGGGGCCTACGAACACTGAAGCTTTCTTT
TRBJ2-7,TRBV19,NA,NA,CASSIDLEFHEQYF,TGTGCCAGTAGTATAGATCTCGAGTTCCACGAGCAGTACTTC
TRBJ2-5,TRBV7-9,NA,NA,CASSWRAQETQYF,TGTGCCAGCAGCTGGAGAGCACAAGAGACCCAGTACTTC
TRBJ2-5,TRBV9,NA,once,CASSPGGGGPWETQYF,TGTGCCAGCAGCCCAGGGGGGGGAGGGCCATGGGAGACCCAGTACTTC
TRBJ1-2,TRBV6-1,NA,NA,CASSPSINGYTF,TGTGCCAGCAGCCCCAGCATAAATGGCTACACCTTC
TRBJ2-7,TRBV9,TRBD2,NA,CASSVLAGDVEQYF,TGTGCCAGCAGCGTACTAGCGGGAGATGTCGAGCAGTACTTC
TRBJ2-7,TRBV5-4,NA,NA,CASSFGTTYEQYF,TGTGCCAGCAGCTTCGGGACGACTTACGAGCAGTACTTC
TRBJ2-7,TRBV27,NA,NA,CASRSRTGSWYEQYF,TGTGCCAGCCGGTCTCGGACGGGATCTTGGTACGAGCAGTACTTC
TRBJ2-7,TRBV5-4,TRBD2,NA,CASSFLGGVGEQYF,TGTGCCAGCAGCTTCCTGGGGGGGGTCGGCGAGCAGTACTTC
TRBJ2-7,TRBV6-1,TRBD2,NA,CASSSGLANEQYF,TGTGCCAGCAGTTCAGGACTAGCGAACGAGCAGTACTTC
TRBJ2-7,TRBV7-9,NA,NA,CASSLGSAYEQYF,TGTGCCAGCAGCTTGGGTAGCGCCTACGAGCAGTACTTC
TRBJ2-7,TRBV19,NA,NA,CASAAGGAYEQYF,TGTGCCAGCGCCGCTGGAGGAGCCTACGAGCAGTACTTC